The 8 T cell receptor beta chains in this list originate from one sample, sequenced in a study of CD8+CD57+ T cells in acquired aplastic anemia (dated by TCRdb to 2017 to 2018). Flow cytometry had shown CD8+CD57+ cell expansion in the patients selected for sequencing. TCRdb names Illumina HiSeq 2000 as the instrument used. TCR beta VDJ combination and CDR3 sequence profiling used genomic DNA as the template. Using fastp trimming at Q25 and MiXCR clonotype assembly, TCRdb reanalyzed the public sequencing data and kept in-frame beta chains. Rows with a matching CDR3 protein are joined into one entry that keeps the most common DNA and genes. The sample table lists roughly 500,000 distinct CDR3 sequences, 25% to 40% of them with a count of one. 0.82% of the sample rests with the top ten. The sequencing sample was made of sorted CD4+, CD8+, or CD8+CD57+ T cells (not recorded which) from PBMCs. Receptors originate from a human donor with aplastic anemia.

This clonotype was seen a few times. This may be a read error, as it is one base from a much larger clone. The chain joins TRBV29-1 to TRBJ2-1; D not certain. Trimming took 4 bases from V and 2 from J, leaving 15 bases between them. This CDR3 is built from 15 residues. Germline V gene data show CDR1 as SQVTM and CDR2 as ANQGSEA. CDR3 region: CSVVDPISPYNEQFF. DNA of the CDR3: TGCAGCGTTGTCGATCCGATTAGCCCCTACAATGAGCAGTTCTTC.

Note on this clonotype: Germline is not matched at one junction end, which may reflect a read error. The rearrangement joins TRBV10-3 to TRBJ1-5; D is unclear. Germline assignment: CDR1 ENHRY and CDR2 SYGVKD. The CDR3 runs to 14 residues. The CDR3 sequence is CASSRWPADQPQHF. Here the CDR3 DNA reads TGTGCCAGCAGTCGCTGGCCAGCCGATCAGCCCCAGCATTTT.

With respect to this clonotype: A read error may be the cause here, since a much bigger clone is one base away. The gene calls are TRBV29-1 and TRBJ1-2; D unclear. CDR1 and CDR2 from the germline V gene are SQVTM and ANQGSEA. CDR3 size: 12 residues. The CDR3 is CSVKDGNYGYTF. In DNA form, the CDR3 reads TGCAGCGTTAAAGACGGGAACTATGGCTACACCTTC.

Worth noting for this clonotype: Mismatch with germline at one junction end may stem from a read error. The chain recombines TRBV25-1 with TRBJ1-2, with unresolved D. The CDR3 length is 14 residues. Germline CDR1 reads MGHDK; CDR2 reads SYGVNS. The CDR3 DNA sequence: TGCGCCAGCAGCTTGTCTACAGACGACTATGGCTACACCTTC. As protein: CASSLSTDDYGYTF.

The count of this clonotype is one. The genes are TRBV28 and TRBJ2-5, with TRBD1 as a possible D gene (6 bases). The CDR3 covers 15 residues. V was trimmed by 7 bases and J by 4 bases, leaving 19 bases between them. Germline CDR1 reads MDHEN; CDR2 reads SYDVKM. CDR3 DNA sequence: TGTGCCAGCACTTCAAACAGGGAGAGAGGAGAGACCCAGTACTTC. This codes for CASTSNRERGETQYF. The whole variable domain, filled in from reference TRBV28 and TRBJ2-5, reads DVKVTQSSRYLVKRTGEKVFLECVQDMDHENMFWYRQDPGLGLRLIYFSYDVKMKEKGDIPEGYSVSREKKERFSLILESASTNQTSMYLCASTSNRERGETQYFGPGTRLLVL.

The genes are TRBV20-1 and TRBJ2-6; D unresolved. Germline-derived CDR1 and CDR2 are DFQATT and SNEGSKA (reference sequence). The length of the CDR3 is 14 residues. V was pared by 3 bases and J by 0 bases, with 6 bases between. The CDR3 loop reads CSASFPSGANVLTF. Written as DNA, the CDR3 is TGCAGTGCTAGCTTTCCCTCTGGGGCCAACGTCCTGACTTTC.

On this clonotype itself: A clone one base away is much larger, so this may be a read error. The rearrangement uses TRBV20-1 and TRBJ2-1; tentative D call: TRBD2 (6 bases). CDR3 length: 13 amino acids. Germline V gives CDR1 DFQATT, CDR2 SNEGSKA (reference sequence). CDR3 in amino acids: CSAAGGPYNEQSF. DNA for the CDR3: TGCAGTGCGGCAGGAGGGCCCTACAATGAGCAGTCCTTC.

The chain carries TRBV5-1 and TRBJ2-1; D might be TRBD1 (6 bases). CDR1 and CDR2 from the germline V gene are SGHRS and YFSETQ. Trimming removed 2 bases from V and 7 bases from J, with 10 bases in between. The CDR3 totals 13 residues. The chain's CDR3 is CASSFDRNNEQFF. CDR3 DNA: TGCGCCAGCAGCTTCGACAGGAATAATGAGCAGTTCTTC.